What follows are 2 T cell receptor beta chains derived from one specimen sequenced in a study of blood T cell repertoires in COVID-19 (dated by TCRdb to the early 2020s). The protocol used for the library was the immunoSEQ multiplex PCR assay. Entries here come from immuneACCESS through TCRdb and include only in-frame sequences with V and J called. Some clones fail to appear in such tables; in the studies checked, an unresolved V gene covers under half of the shortfall, and the cause of the remainder is unknown. Here the sample has roughly 200,000 clones; approximately 86% occur a single time. Together, the top ten hold roughly 10% of the sample. Sequenced material: peripheral blood. All receptors derive from a woman aged 45 to 65 with COVID-19, enrolled during active disease.

CDR3 loop: CASSPSGELFF. The CDR3 coding sequence is TGTGCCAGCAGCCCCAGCGGGGAGCTGTTTTTT. This rearrangement joins TRBV11-2 to TRBJ2-2; no reliable D call. Germline V CDR1 and CDR2: SGHAT, FQNNGV. This CDR3 is 11 amino acids long. Trimming removed 5 bases at V and 7 bases at J, with 5 bases between.

This clone appeared a single time. This chain uses TRBV5-5 with TRBJ2-7, with a tentative D call TRBD1 (5 bases). Germline-derived CDR1 and CDR2 are SGHKS and YYEKEE (reference sequence). Trimming shortened V by 2 bases and J by 3 bases, and 9 bases separated the two germline ends. The CDR3 extends over 13 amino acids. The CDR3 protein is CASSFDRVYEQYF. The CDR3 region has the DNA TGTGCCAGCAGCTTTGACAGAGTCTACGAGCAGTACTTC.